This T cell receptor beta chain derives from a study of cytomegalovirus exposure and HLA in healthy donors. The V and J ends lost 3 bases and 6 bases, in that order; junction bases with no gene match: 4. Germline-derived CDR1 and CDR2 are SGHDT and YYEEEE. The CDR3 length is 14 residues. Only in-frame clones appear in the TCRdb table, and some are missing; sequencing was by immunoSEQ multiplex PCR. The table lists over 100,000 clones, almost 90% of them singletons. J is TRBJ2-2 and V is TRBV5-6; TRBD2 agrees at 8 bases. The specimen was PBMCs. This clonotype was sampled from a woman under 30 in good health and CMV-seronegative. Here the CDR3 reads CASSWTSLAGELFF. CDR3 sequence (DNA): TGTGCCAGCAGCTGGACTAGCTTAGCCGGGGAGCTGTTTTTT.